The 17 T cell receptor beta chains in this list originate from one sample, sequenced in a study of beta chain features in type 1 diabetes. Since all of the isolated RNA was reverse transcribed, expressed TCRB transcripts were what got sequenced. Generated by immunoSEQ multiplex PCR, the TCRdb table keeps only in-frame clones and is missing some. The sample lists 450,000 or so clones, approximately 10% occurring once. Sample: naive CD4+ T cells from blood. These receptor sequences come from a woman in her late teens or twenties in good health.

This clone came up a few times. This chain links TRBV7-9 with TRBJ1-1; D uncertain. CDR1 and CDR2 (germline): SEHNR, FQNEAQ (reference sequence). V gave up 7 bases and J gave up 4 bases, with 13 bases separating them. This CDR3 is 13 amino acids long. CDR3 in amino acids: CASTNSGVTEAFF. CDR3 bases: TGTGCCAGCACCAACTCCGGAGTCACTGAAGCTTTCTTT.

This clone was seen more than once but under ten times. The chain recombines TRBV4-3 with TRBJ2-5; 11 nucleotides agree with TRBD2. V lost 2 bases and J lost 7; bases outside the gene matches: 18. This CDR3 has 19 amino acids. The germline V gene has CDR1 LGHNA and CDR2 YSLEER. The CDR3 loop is CASSQFPLAGGLAGTTQYF. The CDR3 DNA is TGCGCCAGCAGCCAATTCCCCCTAGCGGGGGGCCTGGCGGGGACGACCCAGTACTTC.

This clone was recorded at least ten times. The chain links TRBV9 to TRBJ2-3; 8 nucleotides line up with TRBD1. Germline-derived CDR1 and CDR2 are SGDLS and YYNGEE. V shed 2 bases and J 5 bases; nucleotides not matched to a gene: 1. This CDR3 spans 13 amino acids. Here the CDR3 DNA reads TGTGCCAGCAGCGTGACAGGGGAAGATACGCAGTATTTT. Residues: CASSVTGEDTQYF.

CDR3 protein: CASSVRTGNEKLFF. The CDR3 coding sequence is TGTGCCAGCAGCGTACGGACGGGGAATGAAAAACTGTTTTTT. The V and J genes are TRBV9 and TRBJ1-4; D remains unclear. The CDR3 extends over 14 amino acids. Per germline, CDR1 SGDLS and CDR2 YYNGEE. V was trimmed by 1 base and J by 5 bases, leaving 9 bases between them.

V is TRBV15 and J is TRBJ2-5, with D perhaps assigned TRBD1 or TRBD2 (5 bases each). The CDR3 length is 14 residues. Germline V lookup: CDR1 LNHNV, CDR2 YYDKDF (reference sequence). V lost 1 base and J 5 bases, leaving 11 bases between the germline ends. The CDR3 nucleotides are TGTGCCACCAGCAGAGGGGGACCATCGGAGACCCAGTACTTC. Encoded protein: CATSRGGPSETQYF. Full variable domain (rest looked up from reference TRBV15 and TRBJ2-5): DAMVIQNPRYQVTQFGKPVTLSCSQTLNHNVMYWYQQKSSQAPKLLFHYYDKDFNNEADTPDNFQSRRPNTSFCFLDIRSPGLGDTAMYLCATSRGGPSETQYFGPGTRLLVL.

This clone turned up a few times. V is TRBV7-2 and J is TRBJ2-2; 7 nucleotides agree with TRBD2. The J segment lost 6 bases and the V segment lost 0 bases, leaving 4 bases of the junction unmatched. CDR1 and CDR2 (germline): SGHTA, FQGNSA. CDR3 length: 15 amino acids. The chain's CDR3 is CASSLAGLDPGELFF. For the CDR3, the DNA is TGTGCCAGCAGCTTAGCCGGACTAGACCCCGGGGAGCTGTTTTTT.

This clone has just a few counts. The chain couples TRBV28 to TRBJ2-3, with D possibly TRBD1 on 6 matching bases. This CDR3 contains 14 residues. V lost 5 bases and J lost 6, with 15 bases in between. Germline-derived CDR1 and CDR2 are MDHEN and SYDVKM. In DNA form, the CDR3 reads TGTGCCAGCAGTAATAACCCAAGGGGGGATACGCAGTATTTT. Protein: CASSNNPRGDTQYF.

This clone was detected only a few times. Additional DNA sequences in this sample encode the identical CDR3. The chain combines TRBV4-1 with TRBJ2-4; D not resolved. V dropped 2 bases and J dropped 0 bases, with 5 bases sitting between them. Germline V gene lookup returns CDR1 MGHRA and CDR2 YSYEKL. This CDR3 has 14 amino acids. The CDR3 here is CASSQPLAKNIQYF. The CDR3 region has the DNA TGCGCCAGCAGCCAACCCCTAGCCAAAAACATTCAGTACTTC.

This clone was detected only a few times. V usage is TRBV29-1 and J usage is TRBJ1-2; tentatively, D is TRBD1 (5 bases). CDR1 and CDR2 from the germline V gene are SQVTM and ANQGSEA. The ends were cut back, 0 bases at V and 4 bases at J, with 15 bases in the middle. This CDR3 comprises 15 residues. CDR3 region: CSVEDPLGGFYGYTF. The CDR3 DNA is TGCAGCGTTGAAGATCCCCTGGGGGGGTTCTATGGCTACACCTTC.

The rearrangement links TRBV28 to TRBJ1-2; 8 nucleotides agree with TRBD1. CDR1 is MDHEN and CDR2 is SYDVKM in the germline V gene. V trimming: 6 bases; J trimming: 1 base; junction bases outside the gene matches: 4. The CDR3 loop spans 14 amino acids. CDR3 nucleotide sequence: TGTGCCAGCAGAAGGACAGGGAATAACTATGGCTACACCTTC. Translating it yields CASRRTGNNYGYTF.

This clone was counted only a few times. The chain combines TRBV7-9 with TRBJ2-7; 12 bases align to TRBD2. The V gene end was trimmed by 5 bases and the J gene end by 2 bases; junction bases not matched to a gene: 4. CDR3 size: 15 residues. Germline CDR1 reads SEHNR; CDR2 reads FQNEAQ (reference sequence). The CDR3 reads CASSRLAGGTYEQYF. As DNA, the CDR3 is TGTGCCAGCAGCCGTCTAGCGGGGGGGACCTACGAGCAGTACTTC.

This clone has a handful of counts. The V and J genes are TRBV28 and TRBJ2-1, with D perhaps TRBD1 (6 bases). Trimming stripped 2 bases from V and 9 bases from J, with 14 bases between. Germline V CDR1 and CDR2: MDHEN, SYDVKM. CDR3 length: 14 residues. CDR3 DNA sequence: TGTGCCAGCAGTTTAGTTTGGGGGCTTAGTGAGCAGTTCTTC. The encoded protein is CASSLVWGLSEQFF.

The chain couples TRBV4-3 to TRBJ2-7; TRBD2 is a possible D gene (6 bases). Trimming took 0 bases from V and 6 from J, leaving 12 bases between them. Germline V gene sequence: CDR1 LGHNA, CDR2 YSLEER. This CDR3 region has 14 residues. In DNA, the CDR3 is TGCGCCAGCAGCCAAGAAGGAGGGCTGAGCGAGCAGTACTTC. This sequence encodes CASSQEGGLSEQYF.

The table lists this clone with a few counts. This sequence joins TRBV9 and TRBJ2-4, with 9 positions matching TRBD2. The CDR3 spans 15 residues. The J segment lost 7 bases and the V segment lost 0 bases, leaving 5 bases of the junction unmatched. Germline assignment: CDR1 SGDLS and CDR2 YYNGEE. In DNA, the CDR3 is TGTGCCAGCAGCGTAGGAGCGGGGGGTTGGAACATTCAGTACTTC. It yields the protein CASSVGAGGWNIQYF.

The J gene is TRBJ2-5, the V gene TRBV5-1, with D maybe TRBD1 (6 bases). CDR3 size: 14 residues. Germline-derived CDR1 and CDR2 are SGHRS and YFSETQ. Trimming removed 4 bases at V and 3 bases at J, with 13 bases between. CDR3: CASSRLDSEETQYF. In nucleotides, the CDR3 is TGCGCCAGCAGCCGACTGGACAGCGAAGAGACCCAGTACTTC. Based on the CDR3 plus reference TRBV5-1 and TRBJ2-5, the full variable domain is KAGVTQTPRYLIKTRGQQVTLSCSPISGHRSVSWYQQTPGQGLQFLFEYFSETQRNKGNFPGRFSGRQFSNSRSEMNVSTLELGDSALYLCASSRLDSEETQYFGPGTRLLVL.

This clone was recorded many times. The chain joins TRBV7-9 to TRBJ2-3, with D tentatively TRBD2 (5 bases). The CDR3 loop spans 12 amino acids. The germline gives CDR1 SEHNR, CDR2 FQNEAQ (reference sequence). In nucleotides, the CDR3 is TGTGCTTCACCCGGGGACACAGATACGCAGTATTTT. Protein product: CASPGDTDTQYF.

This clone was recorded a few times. The CDR3 is CASVVGILAKNIQYF. The CDR3 coding sequence is TGTGCCAGCGTCGTAGGAATTCTAGCCAAAAACATTCAGTACTTC. This chain connects TRBV2 to TRBJ2-4; D not certain. The V end lost 8 bases, the J end lost 0 bases, and 14 bases lay between the germline ends. CDR1 is SNHLY, CDR2 FYNNEI, per germline. There are 15 residues in the CDR3.